A single sample is the source of the 18 T cell receptor beta chains below, sequenced in a study of cytomegalovirus exposure and HLA in healthy donors (dated by TCRdb to 2015 to 2018). The method behind the library was the immunoSEQ multiplex PCR assay. For the multiplex PCR, a mixture combining 60 forward primers for TCR Vbeta segments and 13 reverse primers for TCR Jbeta segments was used. Not all clones reach the TCRdb copy of this immuneACCESS table, which keeps in-frame sequences only. Checked studies attribute under half of the gap to unresolved V genes and leave the rest unexplained. Across this sample there are some 150,000 clones, with approximately 79% seen only once. The ten top clones hold roughly 4% of the sample. Sequencing used PBMCs. The receptors here all came from a man aged 18 to 30 in good health and CMV-seropositive.

The genes are TRBV28 and TRBJ1-1; 11 positions match TRBD1. The V gene end was trimmed by 4 bases and the J gene end by 5 bases; junction bases not matched to a gene: 9. CDR1 is MDHEN and CDR2 is SYDVKM in the germline V gene. CDR3 length: 16 amino acids. DNA for the CDR3: TGTGCCAGCAGTTCCTCGGACAGGGGGCGCGGGACTGAAGCTTTCTTT. Translated, it gives CASSSSDRGRGTEAFF.

This sequence joins TRBV5-5 and TRBJ1-5, with D possibly TRBD1 on 6 matching bases. V dropped 4 bases and J dropped 6 bases, with 20 bases sitting between them. The length of the CDR3 is 16 residues. Germline assignment: CDR1 SGHKS and CDR2 YYEKEE (reference sequence). The CDR3 loop is CASSGARGGLGQPQHF. In DNA form, the CDR3 reads TGTGCCAGCAGCGGGGCGCGGGGGGGGCTCGGTCAGCCCCAGCATTTT. The variable domain in full, completed from reference TRBV5-5 and TRBJ1-5, reads DAGVTQSPTHLIKTRGQQVTLRCSPISGHKSVSWYQQVLGQGPQFIFQYYEKEERGRGNFPDRFSARQFPNYSSELNVNALLLGDSALYLCASSGARGGLGQPQHFGDGTRLSIL.

V usage is TRBV6-4 and J usage is TRBJ1-3, with TRBD1 matching 8 bases. The J segment lost 0 bases and the V segment lost 9 bases, leaving 10 bases of the junction unmatched. The germline CDR1 and CDR2 sequences are MRHNA and SNTAGT. The CDR3 is made up of 16 amino acids. This CDR3 reads CARRQGRPSSGNTIYF. The CDR3 DNA follows: TGTGCCAGAAGACAGGGGCGACCAAGCTCTGGAAACACCATATATTTT.

This clone has only a few counts. The V gene is TRBV4-2, the J gene TRBJ1-4, with D unclear. V was trimmed by 4 bases and J by 7 bases, leaving 16 bases between them. The CDR3 length is 15 residues. Germline lookup yields CDR1 LGHNA and CDR2 YNFKEQ. The CDR3 sequence is CASSPAIGEGEKLFF. The CDR3 DNA follows: TGTGCCAGCAGCCCAGCTATCGGGGAGGGTGAAAAACTGTTTTTT.

The V gene is TRBV6-5, the J gene TRBJ2-1; 10 positions agree with TRBD2. Germline V lookup: CDR1 MNHEY, CDR2 SVGAGI. CDR3 length equals 15 residues. V was clipped by 5 bases and J by 8 bases; unmatched bases: 9. CDR3 bases: TGTGCCAGCAGTATCCTCAAGCGGGGGGGCGATGAGCAGTTCTTC. This codes for CASSILKRGGDEQFF.

The sample holds a few counts of this clone. The chain has TRBV28 and TRBJ1-2; tentative D call: TRBD1 (6 bases). This CDR3 is 12 amino acids long. Trimming removed 6 bases at V and 4 bases at J, with 9 bases between. Germline lookup yields CDR1 MDHEN and CDR2 SYDVKM. The CDR3 nucleotides are TGTGCCAGCAGCACAGGGACCTATGGCTACACCTTC. It codes for CASSTGTYGYTF.

The chain combines TRBV7-9 with TRBJ1-1; 7 bases fit TRBD1. With 5 bases clipped from V and 3 bases from J, the junction kept 6 bases outside the gene matches. Germline-derived CDR1 and CDR2 are SEHNR and FQNEAQ (reference sequence). This CDR3 is 14 amino acids long. The CDR3, as DNA: TGTGCCAGCAGCAACAGGGGACGTGACACTGAAGCTTTCTTT. Its protein product is CASSNRGRDTEAFF.

This chain joins TRBV6-6 and TRBJ2-3; 9 bases fit TRBD2. V dropped 8 bases and J dropped 4; count of bases not matched to a gene: 4. The germline V gene encodes CDR1 MNHNY and CDR2 SVGAGI (reference sequence). The CDR3 is made up of 13 amino acids. Here the CDR3 reads CASAGGAPDTQYF. The CDR3 nucleotides are TGTGCCAGCGCGGGGGGGGCCCCAGATACGCAGTATTTT.

The chain is built from TRBV4-2 and TRBJ2-1; D possibly corresponds to TRBD2 (6 bases). CDR1 and CDR2 (germline): LGHNA, YNFKEQ. The V end lost 1 base, the J end lost 12 bases, and 10 bases lay between the germline ends. This CDR3 comprises 12 residues. This chain's CDR3 is CASSQGRGAQFF. The CDR3 DNA reads TGTGCCAGCAGCCAAGGGCGCGGGGCGCAGTTCTTC.

The V and J genes are TRBV7-6 and TRBJ2-1, with TRBD2 identical over 7 bases. J was trimmed by 1 base and V by 2 bases; bases with no gene match: 2. Germline V gene data show CDR1 as SGHVS and CDR2 as FNYEAQ. The CDR3 is 15 residues long. The CDR3 reads CASSLWGGSYNEQFF. The CDR3 coding sequence is TGTGCCAGCAGCTTATGGGGGGGGTCCTACAATGAGCAGTTCTTC.

The V call is TRBV29-1, the J call TRBJ2-3; TRBD2 matches at 12 bases. V shed 8 bases, J shed 0 bases, and the junction held 9 bases outside the gene matches. The CDR3 is 16 residues long. Germline V gene data show CDR1 as SQVTM and CDR2 as ANQGSEA. The chain's CDR3 is CSPVLAGGPSTDTQYF. CDR3 sequence (DNA): TGCAGCCCGGTACTAGCGGGGGGCCCTAGCACAGATACGCAGTATTTT.

The J gene is TRBJ2-1, the V gene TRBV5-1; 12 bases line up with TRBD2. V shed 3 bases, J shed 9 bases, and the junction held 10 bases outside the gene matches. The CDR3 runs to 16 residues. The V gene's germline CDR1 is SGHRS and CDR2 YFSETQ. The CDR3, as DNA: TGCGCCAGCAGCTCCCAGACTAGCGGGAGCATTCGTGAGCAGTTCTTC. It translates to CASSSQTSGSIREQFF.

This chain uses TRBV5-1 with TRBJ2-2; D call uncertain. CDR1 is SGHRS, CDR2 YFSETQ, per germline. The CDR3 totals 13 residues. V was clipped by 5 bases and J by 5 bases, with 10 bases between them. CDR3 residues: CASRSGVTGELFF. CDR3 in DNA: TGCGCCAGCAGATCTGGAGTAACCGGGGAGCTGTTTTTT. The full variable domain, in which reference TRBV5-1 and TRBJ2-2 provide the parts outside the CDR3, is KAGVTQTPRYLIKTRGQQVTLSCSPISGHRSVSWYQQTPGQGLQFLFEYFSETQRNKGNFPGRFSGRQFSNSRSEMNVSTLELGDSALYLCASRSGVTGELFFGEGSRLTVL.

Comments on this clone: The identical CDR3 is also encoded by other nucleotide sequences in the sample. The chain carries TRBV28 and TRBJ1-5; tentative D call: TRBD1 (5 bases). The V gene lost 3 bases and the J gene lost 7 bases, with 13 bases spanning the gap. Germline V gene lookup returns CDR1 MDHEN and CDR2 SYDVKM. The CDR3 extends over 14 amino acids. The CDR3 sequence: CASSLGGSNQPQHF. The CDR3 DNA follows: TGTGCCAGCAGTTTGGGGGGTTCCAACCAGCCCCAGCATTTT.

The chain couples TRBV18 to TRBJ2-1; 9 nucleotides line up with TRBD2. J was trimmed by 1 base and V by 4 bases; bases with no gene match: 2. CDR3 size: 15 residues. Germline V gene sequence: CDR1 KGHSH, CDR2 LQKENI. The CDR3: CASSRLAGSYNEQFF. The CDR3 DNA is TGTGCCAGCTCACGCCTAGCGGGGTCCTACAATGAGCAGTTCTTC.

The genes are TRBV6-5 and TRBJ1-2, with D perhaps TRBD1 (5 bases). Germline V CDR1 and CDR2: MNHEY, SVGAGI. The CDR3 covers 15 residues. The germline V and J ends were trimmed by 2 bases and 4 bases, with 14 bases remaining between them. The CDR3 DNA reads TGTGCCAGCAGTTACGGGGAGGGGCCTGCCTATGGCTACACCTTC. It translates to CASSYGEGPAYGYTF.

This clone has a handful of counts. The V call is TRBV30, the J call TRBJ2-3, with D tentatively TRBD2 (7 bases). Germline V gene sequence: CDR1 GTSNPN, CDR2 SVGIG (reference sequence). The CDR3 runs 15 residues. V was trimmed by 0 bases and J by 2 bases, leaving 12 bases between them. CDR3: CAWSVGGGITDTQYF. The CDR3, as DNA: TGTGCCTGGAGTGTAGGGGGGGGCATCACAGATACGCAGTATTTT.

This clone was picked up a small number of times. The V call is TRBV19, the J call TRBJ2-5, with D uncertain. This CDR3 spans 13 amino acids. Trimming pared 5 bases from V and 6 bases from J, leaving 13 bases between. Germline CDR1 LNHDA, CDR2 SQIVND (reference sequence). The CDR3 loop is CASSQTVRKTQYF. The CDR3 bases are TGTGCCAGTAGTCAAACCGTGAGGAAGACCCAGTACTTC.